These T cell receptor beta chains were read from a single sample in a study of T cell repertoires in cytomegalovirus infection. In TCRdb, the reads were re-called with MiXCR into one record per CDR3 protein. In the table there are 250,000 or so distinct CDR3 sequences, 9% to 15% of which are singletons. The sequenced material came from PBMCs. These receptors were taken from a human donor in good health (CMV status not recorded). Some clones in this sample may be carry-over from other donors' samples. CDR3s include the opening cysteine and the closing phenylalanine or tryptophan. D genes are given only for firm matches. The size entry is marked missing in some rows and otherwise reads once, few, many or a size class.

>-|TRBV19|TRBJ1-1|-
TGTGCCAGTAGTATTATAGGGGACACTGAAGCTTTCTTT
CASSIIGDTEAFF
>-|TRBV20-1|TRBJ2-1|few
TGCAGTGCTAGAGATCCCCGGGGGCAAGGGAATGAGCAGTTCTTC
CSARDPRGQGNEQFF
>-|TRBV24-1|TRBJ2-3|many
TGTGCCACCGCTGAGGCGGAATCCACAGATACGCAGTATTTT
CATAEAESTDTQYF
>TRBD2|TRBV23-1|TRBJ2-7|-
TGCGCCAGGATGACCGGGACTAGCGGTTCCTACGAGCAGTACTTC
CARMTGTSGSYEQYF
>-|TRBV6-5|TRBJ2-1|-
TGTGCCAGCAGTTACTCGACCAGAAATGAGCAGTTCTTC
CASSYSTRNEQFF
>-|TRBV6-6|TRBJ2-7|-
TGTGCCAGCAATGGGGCAGGGTGGGAATACGAGCAGTACTTC
CASNGAGWEYEQYF
>-|TRBV4-2|TRBJ2-7|many
TGTGCCAGCAGCCAAATTCGCGGTACTGACGAGCAGTACTTC
CASSQIRGTDEQYF
>TRBD1|TRBV20-1|TRBJ1-1|few
TGCAGTGCTAGAGGACAGGGGGTTACTGAAGCTTTCTTT
CSARGQGVTEAFF
>TRBD2|TRBV6-6|TRBJ2-3|many
TGTGCCAGCAGATCGGGGCGGGGGGAGCCAGATACGCAGTATTTT
CASRSGRGEPDTQYF
>-|TRBV4-2|TRBJ2-7|many
TGTGCCAGCAGCCAAGTGGGAGGAGGGCCCCGGACGGACGAGCAGTACTTC
CASSQVGGGPRTDEQYF
>-|TRBV7-3|TRBJ1-1|many
TGTGCCAGCAGCTTATCAGGGCGAGGGACTGAAGCTTTCTTT
CASSLSGRGTEAFF
>TRBD2|TRBV15|TRBJ2-5|few
TGTGCCACCAGCAGAGCTGGCGGGGGGCCGCAAGAGACCCAGTACTTC
CATSRAGGGPQETQYF
>-|TRBV18|TRBJ2-7|once
TGTGCCAGCTCACCACGCGGAGTCTCCTACGAGCAGTACTTC
CASSPRGVSYEQYF
>-|TRBV7-2|TRBJ2-7|few
TGTGCCAGCAGCTTAGAGGACGGGGACTACGAGCAGTACTTC
CASSLEDGDYEQYF